Below are 32 T cell receptor beta chains sequenced from a single sample in a study of blood T cell repertoires in COVID-19. Clones were sequenced by immunoSEQ multiplex PCR, and TCRdb holds only the in-frame ones, with some missing. The table lists fewer than 250,000 clones, roughly 85% of them singletons, with around 10% in the top ten. The specimen was PBMCs or T cells enriched from blood (not recorded which). The receptors here all came from a woman aged 45-60 years with acute COVID-19.

This chain joins TRBV9 and TRBJ2-5; possibly TRBD1 for D (6 bases). Germline-derived CDR1 and CDR2 are SGDLS and YYNGEE. V was cut by 0 bases and J by 4 bases, with 16 bases left in between. The CDR3 runs to 16 residues. The CDR3 spells CASSVVPNTGRETQYF. CDR3 sequence (DNA): TGTGCCAGCAGCGTAGTCCCAAACACAGGGCGAGAGACCCAGTACTTC.

This rearrangement joins TRBV19 to TRBJ1-5; a weak D match, TRBD1 (5 bases). CDR1 and CDR2 (germline): LNHDA, SQIVND (reference sequence). V lost 6 bases and J lost 4, with 22 bases in between. The CDR3 totals 17 residues. The CDR3 bases are TGTGCCAGTAGGCAGGGCTCAACATCCCTTTGGAATCAGCCCCAGCATTTT. Amino acids: CASRQGSTSLWNQPQHF.

The chain has TRBV2 and TRBJ2-1; D not certain. V was shortened by 6 bases and J by 6 bases, with 15 bases between the two germline ends. Germline values: CDR1 SNHLY, CDR2 FYNNEI. The CDR3 runs 14 residues. CDR3 in DNA: TGTGCCAGCAGGCCCCTTAAAGTGAGCAATGAGCAGTTCTTC. This gives the protein CASRPLKVSNEQFF.

V is TRBV6-5 and J is TRBJ1-2, with D unresolved. The length of the CDR3 is 14 residues. CDR1 MNHEY and CDR2 SVGAGI come from the germline V gene. The V gene lost 4 bases and the J gene lost 2 bases, with 11 bases spanning the gap. CDR3 amino acids: CASSSIDGNYGYTF. The CDR3 bases are TGTGCCAGCAGTTCCATAGACGGGAACTATGGCTACACCTTC.

V is TRBV7-2 and J is TRBJ2-7; D gene unclear. The V end lost 7 bases, the J end lost 5 bases, and 9 bases lay between the germline ends. The germline CDR1 and CDR2 sequences are SGHTA and FQGNSA. The CDR3 is made up of 11 amino acids. The CDR3 here is CASTWYNEQYF. Written as DNA, the CDR3 is TGTGCCAGCACTTGGTACAACGAGCAGTACTTC.

This clone was seen once. V usage is TRBV30 and J usage is TRBJ2-1, with 9 bases fitting TRBD2. The CDR3 has 17 residues. Germline assignment: CDR1 GTSNPN and CDR2 SVGIG (reference sequence). The V segment lost 2 bases and the J segment 2 bases; nucleotides outside the gene matches: 10. CDR3 sequence reads: CAWSPAGGSIPYNEQFF. CDR3 DNA sequence: TGTGCCTGGAGTCCAGCGGGGGGCTCAATTCCCTACAATGAGCAGTTCTTC.

CDR3 loop: CASSSTGTVIIQETQYF. CDR3 coding DNA: TGTGCCAGCAGCTCCACAGGGACAGTGATCATTCAAGAGACCCAGTACTTC. The chain employs TRBV11-2 and TRBJ2-5; TRBD1 matches 7 bases. CDR3 length: 17 residues. Germline trimming cut 4 bases from V and 2 bases from J; bases unmatched to any gene: 13. Germline-derived CDR1 and CDR2 are SGHAT and FQNNGV.

The CDR3 coding sequence is TGCGCCAGCAGCAGGACAGGGAATAATTCACCCCTCCACTTT. This gives the protein CASSRTGNNSPLHF. This chain connects TRBV10-2 to TRBJ1-6, with 8 bases matching TRBD1. Losses at the gene ends were 6 bases for V and 5 bases for J; bases not matched to a gene: 3. This CDR3 region has 14 residues. Germline CDR1 is WSHSY and CDR2 is SAAADI.

This clone was picked up one time. The CDR3 DNA reads as TGTGCCAGCAGCTCCCAAGGCTCAGGGTTCCACCCGAACACCGGGGAGCTGTTTTTT. Translation gives CASSSQGSGFHPNTGELFF. This chain links TRBV14 with TRBJ2-2, with D possibly being TRBD1 (5 bases). The CDR3 totals 19 residues. In germline, CDR1 is SGHDN, CDR2 FVKESK. V gave up 5 bases and J gave up 0 bases, with 22 bases separating them.

On this clone itself: Distinct nucleotide sequences in the sample also encode this CDR3. The chain combines TRBV7-9 with TRBJ1-2, with 8 bases identical to TRBD1. Germline CDR1 and CDR2: SEHNR and FQNEAQ (reference sequence). The CDR3 runs to 14 residues. Unmatched junction bases numbered 5, after V lost 6 bases and J lost 2 bases. The CDR3 region is CASSPRTGNYGYTF. The CDR3 region has the DNA TGTGCCAGCAGTCCGAGGACAGGGAACTATGGCTACACCTTC.

The chain combines TRBV9 with TRBJ2-1; weak D call: TRBD2 (5 bases). Germline V CDR1 and CDR2: SGDLS, YYNGEE. This CDR3 comprises 13 residues. V lost 1 base to trimming and J lost 9 bases, with 11 bases between them. The CDR3 region is CASSVWPSSEQFF. The CDR3 DNA is TGTGCCAGCAGCGTATGGCCTAGCAGTGAGCAGTTCTTC. The whole variable domain, remainder taken from reference TRBV9 and TRBJ2-1, is DSGVTQTPKHLITATGQRVTLRCSPRSGDLSVYWYQQSLDQGLQFLIQYYNGEERAKGNILERFSAQQFPDLHSELNLSSLELGDSALYFCASSVWPSSEQFFGPGTRLTVL.

This clone was seen just once. This sequence joins TRBV7-2 and TRBJ1-1, with TRBD1 matching 12 bases. In germline, CDR1 is SGHTA, CDR2 FQGNSA. This CDR3 is 19 amino acids long. V lost 1 base, J lost 1 base, and 10 bases stayed unmatched. CDR3 sequence (DNA): TGTGCCAGCAGCTTAGGTGGATTGGGACAGGGGGCCGGGAACACTGAAGCTTTCTTT. Protein: CASSLGGLGQGAGNTEAFF.

The genes are TRBV4-3 and TRBJ1-2; unclear D gene. The V end was cut by 0 bases, the J end by 8 bases, with 13 bases between. The CDR3 totals 14 residues. Germline V gene sequence: CDR1 LGHNA, CDR2 YSLEER. The CDR3 sequence is CASSQETGSGGYTF. CDR3 sequence (DNA): TGCGCCAGCAGCCAAGAAACCGGGAGCGGCGGCTACACCTTC.

The CDR3 coding sequence is TGCGCCAGCAGCCAAGCGGCACAGGGGAACTATGGCTACACCTTC. Translating gives CASSQAAQGNYGYTF. The chain uses TRBV4-3 and TRBJ1-2; 7 bases map to TRBD1. The germline V gene encodes CDR1 LGHNA and CDR2 YSLEER. The CDR3 length is 15 residues. V dropped 1 base and J dropped 2; count of bases not matched to a gene: 4.

There are a few counts of this clone. This chain joins TRBV5-1 and TRBJ2-3; 10 bases match TRBD1. Germline values: CDR1 SGHRS, CDR2 YFSETQ. The CDR3 covers 15 residues. The V and J ends lost 7 bases and 6 bases, in that order; junction bases with no gene match: 11. The CDR3, as DNA: TGCGCCAGCCCGACCCGGGACAGGGGATGTGATACGCAGTATTTT. It translates to CASPTRDRGCDTQYF.

V usage is TRBV18 and J usage is TRBJ2-5; the D gene is possibly TRBD2 (7 bases). This CDR3 comprises 15 residues. Trimming pared 3 bases from V and 5 bases from J, leaving 16 bases between. CDR1 and CDR2 (germline): KGHSH, LQKENI. The CDR3 reads CASSPNGGLSETQYF. For the CDR3, the DNA is TGTGCCAGCTCACCCAACGGGGGGCTGTCGGAGACCCAGTACTTC. The variable domain in full, with the rest retrieved from reference TRBV18 and TRBJ2-5, is NAGVMQNPRHLVRRRGQEARLRCSPMKGHSHVYWYRQLPEEGLKFMVYLQKENIIDESGMPKERFSAEFPKEGPSILRIQQVVRGDSAAYFCASSPNGGLSETQYFGPGTRLLVL.

This clone showed up just a few times. This chain uses TRBV5-8 with TRBJ2-7, with 7 bases aligning to TRBD1. The CDR3 consists of 16 residues. The V gene's germline CDR1 is SGHTS and CDR2 YDEGEE. V was clipped by 1 base and J by 2 bases; unmatched bases: 9. CDR3 protein: CASSLPGTDYTYEQYF. The CDR3 nucleotides read TGTGCCAGCAGCTTGCCCGGGACAGATTATACCTACGAGCAGTACTTC.

V gene TRBV19 combines with J gene TRBJ1-1; no reliable D call. The CDR3 runs to 11 residues. V was trimmed by 6 bases and J by 5 bases, leaving 7 bases between them. Germline V gives CDR1 LNHDA, CDR2 SQIVND (reference sequence). CDR3 sequence reads: CASRTGTEAFF. The CDR3 DNA follows: TGTGCCAGTAGGACCGGGACTGAAGCTTTCTTT.

The gene calls are TRBV11-2 and TRBJ1-1; TRBD1 might be the D (5 bases). The CDR3 has 12 residues. With 5 bases removed from V and 9 bases from J, the gap between germline ends came to 13 bases. The germline CDR1 and CDR2 sequences are SGHAT and FQNNGV. CDR3 loop: CASSAGPIKAFF. The CDR3 DNA reads as TGTGCCAGCAGCGCGGGACCGATTAAAGCTTTCTTT.

The chain uses TRBV7-2 and TRBJ2-5, with D unclear. This CDR3 has 14 residues. CDR1 and CDR2 from the germline V gene are SGHTA and FQGNSA. The ends were cut back, 1 base at V and 4 bases at J, with 10 bases in the middle. The CDR3 DNA reads TGTGCCAGCAGCTTAGGTGGAGACCCAGAGACCCAGTACTTC. It codes for CASSLGGDPETQYF.

This clone was found a few times. The rearrangement joins TRBV9 to TRBJ2-6; D may be TRBD1 (6 bases). In germline, CDR1 is SGDLS, CDR2 YYNGEE. The CDR3 consists of 15 residues. The V end was cut by 2 bases, the J end by 2 bases, with 8 bases between. The chain's CDR3 is CASSVRQAGANVLTF. In DNA, the CDR3 is TGTGCCAGCAGCGTTCGACAGGCTGGGGCCAACGTCCTGACTTTC.

This clone was recorded a few times. The CDR3: CASSLGTGGTDTQYF. The CDR3 region has the DNA TGCGCCAGCAGCTTGGGAACGGGGGGCACAGATACGCAGTATTTT. The chain has TRBV5-1 and TRBJ2-3, with D perhaps TRBD2 (6 bases). The CDR3 sequence is 15 residues long. V was trimmed by 0 bases and J by 1 base, leaving 9 bases between them. Germline assignment: CDR1 SGHRS and CDR2 YFSETQ.

V gene TRBV7-2 combines with J gene TRBJ1-2, with a possible D match to TRBD1 (6 bases). Germline assignment: CDR1 SGHTA and CDR2 FQGNSA. The CDR3 covers 15 residues. V dropped 5 bases and J dropped 2 bases, with 15 bases sitting between them. The CDR3 sequence: CASSGGRDINYGYTF. The CDR3 nucleotides read TGTGCCAGCAGCGGAGGCAGGGACATAAACTATGGCTACACCTTC.

The genes are TRBV27 and TRBJ1-2; TRBD1 matches 8 bases. The germline V gene encodes CDR1 MNHEY and CDR2 SMNVEV (reference sequence). The ends lost 5 bases at V and 8 bases at J; junction bases unmatched: 10. This CDR3 spans 14 amino acids. The CDR3 loop reads CASSTRDRSGGYTF. The CDR3 nucleotides are TGTGCCAGCAGTACCCGGGACAGGTCAGGCGGCTACACCTTC.

The rearrangement uses TRBV29-1 and TRBJ1-2; D is unclear. V was clipped by 3 bases and J by 8 bases, with 13 bases between them. Per the germline V gene, CDR1 is SQVTM and CDR2 is ANQGSEA. This CDR3 is built from 12 residues. The CDR3 DNA is TGCAGCGTTGAGAGGGCGGCCAACGGCTACACCTTC. Its protein is CSVERAANGYTF.

The V gene is TRBV27, the J gene TRBJ2-1; 9 bases fit TRBD2. CDR1 and CDR2 (germline): MNHEY, SMNVEV (reference sequence). V shed 2 bases and J 6 bases; nucleotides not matched to a gene: 5. There are 15 residues in the CDR3. The CDR3 sequence: CASSLGSSGVNEQFF. As DNA, the CDR3 is TGTGCCAGCAGTTTAGGGTCTAGCGGGGTCAATGAGCAGTTCTTC.

Only one count was recorded for this clone. The J gene is TRBJ2-7, the V gene TRBV19, with TRBD2 matching over 10 bases. J gave up 2 bases and V 6 bases, and 7 bases lay outside the gene matches. Germline assignment: CDR1 LNHDA and CDR2 SQIVND (reference sequence). This CDR3 contains 15 residues. CDR3 protein: CASRPASGGTYEQYF. The CDR3 DNA is TGTGCCAGTAGGCCGGCTAGCGGGGGTACCTACGAGCAGTACTTC.

The chain links TRBV6-6 to TRBJ2-5; 10 bases agree with TRBD2. V was clipped by 8 bases and J by 7 bases; unmatched bases: 10. This CDR3 has 14 residues. Per the germline V gene, CDR1 is MNHNY and CDR2 is SVGAGI (reference sequence). The CDR3 loop is CASGSLAGRGTQYF. The CDR3 DNA sequence: TGTGCCAGCGGATCACTAGCGGGGAGGGGGACCCAGTACTTC.

This sequence joins TRBV19 and TRBJ1-2; 7 positions match TRBD1. Germline CDR1 reads LNHDA; CDR2 reads SQIVND (reference sequence). The CDR3 runs to 16 residues. Germline trimming cut 9 bases from V and 5 bases from J; bases unmatched to any gene: 18. The CDR3 spells CASNRNPIGTDYGYTF. In DNA, the CDR3 is TGTGCCAGCAACCGAAACCCTATCGGGACAGATTATGGCTACACCTTC.

This rearrangement joins TRBV28 to TRBJ2-1; 9 nucleotides agree with TRBD2. The CDR3 has 16 amino acids. Germline trimming cut 4 bases from V and 4 bases from J; bases unmatched to any gene: 8. Germline V gene lookup returns CDR1 MDHEN and CDR2 SYDVKM. The CDR3 DNA follows: TGTGCCAGCAGTTCTAGCGGGGCACAACAATACAATGAGCAGTTCTTC. Residues: CASSSSGAQQYNEQFF.

This chain joins TRBV10-3 and TRBJ2-7; 8 nucleotides match TRBD1. Germline V gene lookup returns CDR1 ENHRY and CDR2 SYGVKD. The CDR3 totals 14 residues. V dropped 5 bases and J dropped 1; count of bases not matched to a gene: 4. CDR3 region: CAISRTGRSYEQYF. CDR3 DNA: TGTGCCATCAGTAGGACAGGGCGATCCTACGAGCAGTACTTC.

This clone was seen just once. The chain combines TRBV14 with TRBJ1-6, with unresolved D. The germline V gene encodes CDR1 SGHDN and CDR2 FVKESK. This CDR3 region has 16 residues. V was pared by 3 bases and J by 6 bases, with 15 bases between. The CDR3 spells CASSQLGGSPNSPLHF. The CDR3 DNA sequence: TGTGCCAGCAGCCAGCTGGGAGGATCACCTAATTCACCCCTCCACTTT.